In this sample, the clone carrying this TCR beta chain turned up many times. These data belong to a study of T-cell reconstitution after alpha-beta-depleted transplantation in children. Library preparation (for TCRbeta) was performed with unique molecular identifiers. TCRdb reprocessed the PCR reads via MiXCR and lists one record per CDR3 protein. The data show more than 550,000 distinct CDR3 sequences, about 10% seen once. V shed 6 bases and J shed 12 bases, with 24 bases lying between them. This CDR3 contains 14 residues. The germline CDR1 and CDR2 sequences are DFQATT and SNEGSKA (reference sequence).

The gene calls are TRBV20-1 and TRBJ2-1; the D gene is possibly TRBD2 (7 bases). This clonotype was sampled from a human donor who donated a stem cell graft to a child with acute myeloid leukemia. This specimen consisted of PBMCs from the stem cell graft donor, obtained from the stem cell graft. In DNA form, the CDR3 reads TGCAGTGCCAACCCCACACAGGGAGGGAAGTGGCAGTTCTTC. Its protein product is CSANPTQGGKWQFF.